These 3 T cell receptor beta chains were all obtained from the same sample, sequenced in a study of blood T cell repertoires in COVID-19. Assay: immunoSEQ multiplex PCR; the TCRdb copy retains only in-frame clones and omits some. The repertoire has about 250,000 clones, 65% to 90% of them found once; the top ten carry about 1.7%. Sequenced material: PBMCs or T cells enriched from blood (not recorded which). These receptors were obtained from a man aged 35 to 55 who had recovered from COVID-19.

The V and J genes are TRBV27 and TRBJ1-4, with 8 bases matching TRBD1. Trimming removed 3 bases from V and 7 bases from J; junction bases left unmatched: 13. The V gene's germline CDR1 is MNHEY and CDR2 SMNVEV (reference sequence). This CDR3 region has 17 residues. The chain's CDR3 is CASSFGQGRRSFEKLFF. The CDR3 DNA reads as TGTGCCAGCAGTTTCGGACAGGGACGACGGAGTTTTGAAAAACTGTTTTTT.

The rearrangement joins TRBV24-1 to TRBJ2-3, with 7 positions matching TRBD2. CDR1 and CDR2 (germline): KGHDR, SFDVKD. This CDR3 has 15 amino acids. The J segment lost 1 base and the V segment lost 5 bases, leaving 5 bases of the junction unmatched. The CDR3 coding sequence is TGTGCCACCAGTGGGGTGGGGGGGGGCACAGATACGCAGTATTTT. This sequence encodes CATSGVGGGTDTQYF.

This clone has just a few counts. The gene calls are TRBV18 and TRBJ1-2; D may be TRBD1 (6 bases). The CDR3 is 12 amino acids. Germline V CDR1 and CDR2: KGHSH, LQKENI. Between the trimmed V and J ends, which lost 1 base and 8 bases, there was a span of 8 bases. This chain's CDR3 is CASSPQGDGYTF. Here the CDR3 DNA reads TGTGCCAGCTCACCACAGGGGGACGGCTACACCTTC.